The entry that follows covers one TCR beta chain sequence. Its antigen is not identified. This sample stems from a study of cytomegalovirus exposure and HLA in healthy donors. Study-wide results and limits: In vitro experiments confirmed that three CMV-associated chains were specific for CMV antigens.

PCR was performed using 60 Vbeta and 13 Jbeta primers. TCRdb's table, derived via immunoSEQ multiplex PCR, lists solely in-frame clones and lacks some. The table for this sample gives over 200,000 clones. The CDR3 has 16 residues. Trimming removed 4 bases from V and 5 bases from J, with 20 bases in between. CDR1 and CDR2 from the germline V gene are MNHNS and SASEGT. The TCR sequence derives from a woman between 25 and 40 years old in good health and CMV-seropositive. The V call is TRBV6-1, the J call TRBJ1-2, with D tentatively TRBD1 (6 bases). Sequenced: PBMCs. The CDR3: CASSGGQDRSVYGYTF. CDR3 coding DNA: TGTGCCAGCAGTGGGGGGCAGGACCGGTCTGTTTATGGCTACACCTTC.